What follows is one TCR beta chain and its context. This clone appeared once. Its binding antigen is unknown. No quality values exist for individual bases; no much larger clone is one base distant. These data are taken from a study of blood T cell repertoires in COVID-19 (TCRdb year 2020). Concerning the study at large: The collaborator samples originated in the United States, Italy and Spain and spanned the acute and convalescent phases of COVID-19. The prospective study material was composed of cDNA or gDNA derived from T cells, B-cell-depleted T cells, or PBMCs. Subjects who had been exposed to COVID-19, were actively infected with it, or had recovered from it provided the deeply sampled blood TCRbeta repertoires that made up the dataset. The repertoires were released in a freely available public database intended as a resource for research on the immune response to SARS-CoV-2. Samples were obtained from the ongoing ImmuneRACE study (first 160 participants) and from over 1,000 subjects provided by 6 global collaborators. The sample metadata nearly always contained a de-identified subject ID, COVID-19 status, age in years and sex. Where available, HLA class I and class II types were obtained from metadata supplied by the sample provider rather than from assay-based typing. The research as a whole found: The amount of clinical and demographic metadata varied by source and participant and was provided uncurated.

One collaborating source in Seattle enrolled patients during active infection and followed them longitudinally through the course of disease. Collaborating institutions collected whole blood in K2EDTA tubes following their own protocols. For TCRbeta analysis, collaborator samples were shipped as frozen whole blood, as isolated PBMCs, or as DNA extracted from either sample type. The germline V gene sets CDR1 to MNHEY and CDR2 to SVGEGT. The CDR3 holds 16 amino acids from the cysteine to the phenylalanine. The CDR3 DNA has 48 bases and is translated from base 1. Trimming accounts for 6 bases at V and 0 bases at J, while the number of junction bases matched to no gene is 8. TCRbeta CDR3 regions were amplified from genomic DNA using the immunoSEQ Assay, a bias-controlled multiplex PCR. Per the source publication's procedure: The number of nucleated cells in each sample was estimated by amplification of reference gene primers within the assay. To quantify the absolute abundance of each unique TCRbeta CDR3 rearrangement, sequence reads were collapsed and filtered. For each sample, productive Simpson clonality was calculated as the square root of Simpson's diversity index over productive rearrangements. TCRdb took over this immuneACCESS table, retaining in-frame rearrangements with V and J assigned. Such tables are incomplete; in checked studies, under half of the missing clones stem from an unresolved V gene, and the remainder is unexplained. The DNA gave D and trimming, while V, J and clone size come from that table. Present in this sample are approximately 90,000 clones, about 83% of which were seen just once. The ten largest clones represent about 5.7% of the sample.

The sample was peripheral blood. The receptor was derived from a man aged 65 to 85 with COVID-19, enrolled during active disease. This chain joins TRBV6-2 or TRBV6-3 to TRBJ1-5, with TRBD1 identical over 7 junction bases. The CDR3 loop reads CASSPDRSYSNQPQHF. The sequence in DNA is TGTGCCAGCAGCCCGGACAGGTCTTATAGCAATCAGCCCCAGCATTTT.